The 28 T cell receptor beta chains presented below share a single source sample, sequenced in a study of shared clonotypes between healthy human individuals. Libraries were prepared by immunoSEQ multiplex PCR; TCRdb keeps only in-frame clonotypes and omits some of them. The sample includes about half a million clones, roughly 85% of them seen just once. Sequenced input: PBMCs. The receptors derive from a woman aged 40-49 years in good health. Some clones in this sample may be carry-over from other donors' samples.

The chain carries TRBV28 and TRBJ2-4; D gene unclear. The V end lost 5 bases, the J end lost 8 bases, and 7 bases lay between the germline ends. Germline assignment: CDR1 MDHEN and CDR2 SYDVKM. The CDR3 extends over 11 amino acids. The CDR3 here is CASSTPDIQYF. The CDR3, as DNA: TGTGCCAGCAGTACGCCGGACATTCAGTACTTC. Full variable domain (missing parts from reference TRBV28 and TRBJ2-4): DVKVTQSSRYLVKRTGEKVFLECVQDMDHENMFWYRQDPGLGLRLIYFSYDVKMKEKGDIPEGYSVSREKKERFSLILESASTNQTSMYLCASSTPDIQYFGAGTRLSVL.

This clone was recorded many times. This chain joins TRBV18 and TRBJ1-6; unclear D gene. CDR1 is KGHSH, CDR2 LQKENI, per germline. The CDR3 length is 12 residues. Trimming removed 2 bases at V and 7 bases at J, with 3 bases between. The DNA of the CDR3 is TGTGCCAGCTCACCAGGGAATTCACCCCTCCACTTT. This codes for CASSPGNSPLHF.

In this sample, this clone turned up once. This specimen includes other DNA sequences encoding the same CDR3. The chain carries TRBV9 and TRBJ2-2; weak D call: TRBD1 (5 bases). CDR3 size: 13 residues. Germline loops: CDR1 SGDLS, CDR2 YYNGEE. The germline V and J ends were trimmed by 1 base and 4 bases, with 5 bases remaining between them. CDR3 sequence: CASSVRGTGELFF. The CDR3 region has the DNA TGTGCCAGCAGCGTAAGGGGCACCGGGGAGCTGTTTTTT.

This clone was seen a single time. This may arise from a read error, as a much more abundant clone is one base away. V usage is TRBV11-3 and J usage is TRBJ2-5, with a possible D match to TRBD2 (5 bases). The DNA end is a closer match to TRBJ2-7, so the J assignment may be wrong. The CDR3 is 15 residues long. Germline V gene sequence: CDR1 SGHNT, CDR2 YENEEA. The CDR3 DNA is TGTGCCAGTAGTGAAGCCGGGGAGACCTCCTACGAGCAGTACTTC. As protein: CASSEAGETSYEQYF.

As concerns this clone: This same CDR3 is encoded by further DNA sequences in the sample. The chain combines TRBV20-1 with TRBJ2-1; D is undetermined. Germline lookup yields CDR1 DFQATT and CDR2 SNEGSKA (reference sequence). This CDR3 is 10 amino acids long. The ends were cut back, 4 bases at V and 2 bases at J, with 0 bases in the middle. The CDR3 sequence: CSATYNEQFF. CDR3 nucleotide sequence: TGCAGTGCTACCTACAATGAGCAGTTCTTC.

The genes are TRBV5-1 and TRBJ1-2; D is uncertain. The germline V gene has CDR1 SGHRS and CDR2 YFSETQ. The V and J ends lost 0 bases and 7 bases respectively, with 16 bases between them. The CDR3 is made up of 15 amino acids. The CDR3 sequence is CASSLDSGRISGYTF. The DNA for the CDR3 is TGCGCCAGCAGCTTGGATAGCGGCAGAATCTCTGGCTACACCTTC.

This clone was picked up one time. This rearrangement joins TRBV11-2 to TRBJ2-7; D is unresolved. The CDR3 covers 15 residues. Trimming removed 7 bases at V and 0 bases at J, with 16 bases between. CDR1 is SGHAT and CDR2 is FQNNGV in the germline V gene. The CDR3 region is CASTRTYPSSYEQYF. CDR3 DNA sequence: TGTGCCAGCACCAGAACCTATCCCAGCTCCTACGAGCAGTACTTC.

This clone was found a few times. A read error likely explains this, since a far larger clone differs by one base. V is TRBV15 and J is TRBJ2-5; perhaps D is TRBD1 or TRBD2 (7 bases each). The J call is in doubt because the DNA end fits TRBJ2-7 better. Germline V gives CDR1 LNHNV, CDR2 YYDKDF (reference sequence). There are 20 residues in the CDR3. CDR3 sequence (DNA): TGTGCCACCGGCAGAGACAGGGATTGGGGAGCGGGACCACATCGGTACGAGCAGTACTTC. Protein sequence: CATGRDRDWGAGPHRYEQYF.

This chain joins TRBV28 and TRBJ2-3; D tentatively fits TRBD1 or TRBD2 (7 bases each). Trimming removed 8 bases at V and 3 bases at J, with 18 bases between. The length of the CDR3 is 15 residues. CDR1 MDHEN and CDR2 SYDVKM come from the germline V gene. The CDR3 protein is CASSGGGKGTDTQYF. CDR3 nucleotide sequence: TGTGCCAGCTCAGGGGGGGGTAAAGGAACAGATACGCAGTATTTT.

The chain couples TRBV5-8 to TRBJ2-7; D call uncertain. The ends were cut back, 3 bases at V and 0 bases at J, with 4 bases in the middle. The CDR3 has 12 residues. Germline lookup yields CDR1 SGHTS and CDR2 YDEGEE. CDR3 amino acids: CASSSLSYEQYF. Written as DNA, the CDR3 is TGTGCCAGCAGCTCCCTCTCCTACGAGCAGTACTTC.

The chain carries TRBV28 and TRBJ2-3; perhaps D is TRBD1 or TRBD2 (5 bases each). V lost 4 bases and J 5 bases, leaving 25 bases between the germline ends. The CDR3 extends over 18 amino acids. The V gene's germline CDR1 is MDHEN and CDR2 SYDVKM. The chain's CDR3 is CASSYPSSGTHGGDTQYF. In DNA, the CDR3 is TGTGCCAGCAGTTACCCTTCATCCGGGACCCATGGGGGAGATACGCAGTATTTT.

This sequence joins TRBV30 and TRBJ1-5, with D hard to call. The CDR3 is 13 amino acids. The germline CDR1 and CDR2 sequences are GTSNPN and SVGIG (reference sequence). V gave up 3 bases and J gave up 4 bases, with 10 bases separating them. CDR3 residues: CAWSETENQPQHF. The CDR3 DNA reads as TGTGCCTGGAGCGAAACAGAAAATCAGCCCCAGCATTTT.

The chain is built from TRBV2 and TRBJ2-1; D gene unclear. The CDR3 is 13 amino acids. Germline CDR1 is SNHLY and CDR2 is FYNNEI. Trimming stripped 4 bases from V and 9 bases from J, with 13 bases between. This chain's CDR3 is CASSAMSGGEQFF. Here the CDR3 DNA reads TGTGCCAGCAGTGCCATGAGTGGTGGTGAGCAGTTCTTC. Full variable domain (missing parts from reference TRBV2 and TRBJ2-1): EPEVTQTPSHQVTQMGQEVILRCVPISNHLYFYWYRQILGQKVEFLVSFYNNEISEKSEIFDDQFSVERPDGSNFTLKIRSTKLEDSAMYFCASSAMSGGEQFFGPGTRLTVL.

A single count supports this clone. The chain couples TRBV5-1 to TRBJ2-5, with D unclear. This CDR3 has 11 amino acids. The germline CDR1 and CDR2 sequences are SGHRS and YFSETQ. V lost 8 bases and J lost 3, with 8 bases in between. The CDR3 DNA sequence: TGCGCCAGTTCGGAGAAAGAGACCCAGTACTTC. Protein: CASSEKETQYF.

This chain connects TRBV21-1 to TRBJ1-5. TRBV21-1 is termed a pseudogene. CDR3 length equals 16 residues. DNA of the CDR3: TGTGCCAGCAGCAAAGTGGACCCTCAGGGCAATCAGCCCCAGCATTTT. Residues: CASSKVDPQGNQPQHF.

V is TRBV6-6 and J is TRBJ2-3, with 7 bases fitting TRBD2. The CDR3 spans 15 residues. CDR1 MNHNY and CDR2 SVGAGI come from the germline V gene (reference sequence). The ends lost 2 bases at V and 4 bases at J; junction bases unmatched: 6. This chain's CDR3 is CASSYVAGAADTQYF. In DNA form, the CDR3 reads TGTGCCAGCAGTTACGTGGCGGGAGCGGCAGATACGCAGTATTTT.

The chain is built from TRBV9 and TRBJ2-2; no definite D call. This CDR3 spans 13 amino acids. In germline, CDR1 is SGDLS, CDR2 YYNGEE. The ends were cut back, 5 bases at V and 1 base at J, with 6 bases in the middle. CDR3 sequence: CASRAVNTGELFF. In DNA, the CDR3 is TGTGCCAGCAGGGCGGTGAACACCGGGGAGCTGTTTTTT.

The chain recombines TRBV18 with TRBJ2-7, with TRBD2 identical over 8 bases. Germline CDR1 KGHSH, CDR2 LQKENI. This CDR3 is 16 amino acids long. V dropped 0 bases and J dropped 5; count of bases not matched to a gene: 9. CDR3 amino acids: CASSPPTGGPLDEQYF. The CDR3 nucleotides are TGTGCCAGCTCACCACCCACGGGAGGGCCTCTCGACGAGCAGTACTTC.

V usage is TRBV19 and J usage is TRBJ1-2; 9 nucleotides line up with TRBD1. V trimming: 3 bases; J trimming: 7 bases; junction bases outside the gene matches: 0. The CDR3 is 12 residues long. Germline V gene lookup returns CDR1 LNHDA and CDR2 SQIVND (reference sequence). The CDR3 DNA follows: TGTGCCAGTAGTATGGACAGGGGTGGCTACACCTTC. The encoded protein is CASSMDRGGYTF.

The chain has TRBV6-5 and TRBJ2-7, with D maybe TRBD2 (5 bases). The CDR3 runs 14 residues. Trimming took off 8 bases at V and 5 bases at J, with 19 bases between the two ends. Germline V gives CDR1 MNHEY, CDR2 SVGAGI. CDR3 nucleotides: TGTGCCAGCTCCCGATCCTCCCAGAGGGACGAGCAGTACTTC. The encoded protein is CASSRSSQRDEQYF.

This clone was seen only a few times. This sequence joins TRBV4-3 and TRBJ1-4, with 7 positions matching TRBD1. The germline gives CDR1 LGHNA, CDR2 YSLEER. The CDR3 is made up of 15 amino acids. V lost 1 base, J lost 10 bases, and 9 bases stayed unmatched. The DNA of the CDR3 is TGCGCCAGCAGCCAAGGGACAGGCCGGGAGGTAAAACTGTTTTTT. The encoded protein is CASSQGTGREVKLFF.

The V gene is TRBV28, the J gene TRBJ2-7; tentative D call: TRBD1 (5 bases). The CDR3 length is 14 residues. Germline CDR1 MDHEN, CDR2 SYDVKM. V lost 7 bases and J 1 base, leaving 14 bases between the germline ends. The CDR3 loop reads CASNQGLGSYEQYF. The CDR3 nucleotides are TGTGCCAGCAATCAGGGTTTGGGGTCCTACGAGCAGTACTTC.

The CDR3 nucleotides are TGTGCCAGCAGTGAAGGCCCAAACAATGAAAAACTGTTTTTT. As protein: CASSEGPNNEKLFF. This chain links TRBV6-1 with TRBJ1-4; D unclear. With 1 base removed from V and 5 bases from J, the gap between germline ends came to 8 bases. Germline values: CDR1 MNHNS, CDR2 SASEGT. The CDR3 consists of 14 residues.

The chain couples TRBV15 to TRBJ2-5; D is undetermined. The CDR3 loop spans 15 amino acids. Germline values: CDR1 LNHNV, CDR2 YYDKDF (reference sequence). With 5 bases removed from V and 5 bases from J, the gap between germline ends came to 18 bases. CDR3 sequence reads: CATSRARAPEETQYF. The CDR3 nucleotides are TGTGCCACCAGCCGAGCCCGGGCCCCGGAGGAGACCCAGTACTTC.

The chain links TRBV2 to TRBJ1-2, with D uncertain. V was cut by 0 bases and J by 8 bases, with 7 bases left in between. The CDR3 runs 12 residues. The germline V gene encodes CDR1 SNHLY and CDR2 FYNNEI. CDR3 residues: CASSEAALGYTF. As DNA, the CDR3 is TGTGCCAGCAGTGAAGCGGCTTTGGGCTACACCTTC.

This chain links TRBV6-6 with TRBJ2-2; unclear D gene. Trimming took 5 bases from V and 7 from J, leaving 20 bases between them. Per the germline V gene, CDR1 is MNHNY and CDR2 is SVGAGI (reference sequence). The CDR3 consists of 16 residues. The CDR3 DNA reads TGTGCCAGCAGTCCCATCAATCGGGCTACATACGGGGAGCTGTTTTTT. Translation: CASSPINRATYGELFF.

The gene calls are TRBV11-3 and TRBJ2-7; a weak D match, TRBD1 (5 bases). Germline CDR1 reads SGHNT; CDR2 reads YENEEA. This CDR3 spans 15 amino acids. The V end lost 1 base, the J end lost 2 bases, and 12 bases lay between the germline ends. CDR3 bases: TGTGCCAGCAGCTTAGTCAGGGCTTACACCTACGAGCAGTACTTC. Its protein is CASSLVRAYTYEQYF.

This rearrangement joins TRBV28 to TRBJ2-7; maybe TRBD1 (7 bases). The length of the CDR3 is 19 residues. Germline-derived CDR1 and CDR2 are MDHEN and SYDVKM. Trimming cost V 3 bases and J 3 bases, with 27 bases left between them. CDR3 DNA: TGTGCCAGCAGTTTCGGAAGGGGGCTATCGGGACTTAGCCTCTACGAGCAGTACTTC. It codes for CASSFGRGLSGLSLYEQYF.